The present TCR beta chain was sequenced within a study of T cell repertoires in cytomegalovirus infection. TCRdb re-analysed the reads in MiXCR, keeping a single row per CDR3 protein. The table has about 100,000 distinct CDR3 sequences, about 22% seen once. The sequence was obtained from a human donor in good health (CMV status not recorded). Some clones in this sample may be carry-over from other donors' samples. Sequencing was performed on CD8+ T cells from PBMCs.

The CDR3 is CASNVKPADRRKAQYF. CDR3 nucleotide sequence: TGTGCCAGCAACGTAAAACCGGCAGATCGACGGAAGGCCCAGTACTTC. The V gene is TRBV6-1, the J gene TRBJ2-5; D call uncertain. Germline lookup yields CDR1 MNHNS and CDR2 SASEGT. V lost 7 bases and J 9 bases, leaving 27 bases between the germline ends. There are 16 residues in the CDR3.